This passage covers 26 T cell receptor beta chains from one sample sequenced in a study of cytomegalovirus exposure and HLA in healthy donors. Both 60 Vbeta primers and 13 Jbeta primers went into the PCR. The repertoire was sequenced with immunoSEQ multiplex PCR; TCRdb's copy has only in-frame clones and lacks some. The data show about 160,000 clones, with less than 90% seen just once and approximately 6.8% held by the top ten. Specimen: PBMCs. These receptors were taken from a male donor in good health and CMV-seropositive.

V gene TRBV30 combines with J gene TRBJ1-1; 10 nucleotides align to TRBD1. CDR1 GTSNPN and CDR2 SVGIG come from the germline V gene (reference sequence). The CDR3 consists of 14 residues. Trimming took 8 bases from V and 6 from J; bases not matched to a gene: 12. The CDR3 DNA sequence: TGTGCCCTCTCCGGGACAGGGGTAGGGGCTGAAGCTTTCTTT. Translation gives CALSGTGVGAEAFF.

CDR3 in amino acids: CASSLPSEQYF. DNA for the CDR3: TGTGCCAGCAGTTTACCTTCCGAGCAGTACTTC. This rearrangement joins TRBV28 to TRBJ2-7; D gene ambiguous. V was clipped by 2 bases and J by 6 bases, with 5 bases between them. Germline CDR1 MDHEN, CDR2 SYDVKM. CDR3 size: 11 residues.

The V gene is TRBV11-3, the J gene TRBJ2-1, with TRBD2 matching 10 bases. This CDR3 comprises 17 residues. Losses at the gene ends were 5 bases for V and 7 bases for J; bases not matched to a gene: 14. Germline V gives CDR1 SGHNT, CDR2 YENEEA. The CDR3 is CASSPYTGTSEINEQFF. CDR3 sequence (DNA): TGTGCCAGCAGCCCCTATACCGGGACTAGCGAAATAAATGAGCAGTTCTTC.

The V call is TRBV28, the J call TRBJ2-5, with a possible D match to TRBD2 (6 bases). The DNA end lines up better with TRBJ2-7; the J call may be wrong. Germline loops: CDR1 MDHEN, CDR2 SYDVKM. The CDR3 runs 15 residues. CDR3 region: CASSRNRDFPYEQYF. The CDR3 bases are TGTGCCAGCAGTCGTAACCGGGACTTCCCCTACGAGCAGTACTTC.

Only one count was recorded for this clone. J is TRBJ1-1 and V is TRBV30, with 8 positions matching TRBD1. CDR1 is GTSNPN and CDR2 is SVGIG in the germline V gene (reference sequence). Losses at the gene ends were 0 bases for V and 3 bases for J; bases not matched to a gene: 3. The CDR3 runs to 14 residues. This chain's CDR3 is CAWSVLDRDTEAFF. The CDR3, as DNA: TGTGCCTGGAGTGTACTGGACAGGGACACTGAAGCTTTCTTT.

The rearrangement uses TRBV11-2 and TRBJ1-4, with TRBD1 identical over 10 bases. The CDR3 is made up of 15 amino acids. Germline V gives CDR1 SGHAT, CDR2 FQNNGV. J was trimmed by 7 bases and V by 0 bases; bases with no gene match: 2. DNA for the CDR3: TGTGCCAGCAGCTTAGAGTGGGACAGGGGTGAAAAACTGTTTTTT. Amino acids: CASSLEWDRGEKLFF.

This chain connects TRBV9 to TRBJ1-5; perhaps TRBD1 as D (6 bases). Germline V gene data show CDR1 as SGDLS and CDR2 as YYNGEE. V lost 0 bases to trimming and J lost 5 bases, with 12 bases between them. This CDR3 contains 15 residues. The CDR3 sequence is CASSVEGGSDQPQHF. The CDR3 DNA is TGTGCCAGCAGCGTAGAGGGGGGGTCAGATCAGCCCCAGCATTTT.

The CDR3 DNA reads TGCAGCGTTGAAGGTGGACTAGCGGGAGAGTTAGCAGATACGCAGTATTTT. Amino acids: CSVEGGLAGELADTQYF. V usage is TRBV29-1 and J usage is TRBJ2-3; 13 bases map to TRBD2. The CDR3 totals 17 residues. Losses at the gene ends were 1 base for V and 4 bases for J; bases not matched to a gene: 8. In germline, CDR1 is SQVTM, CDR2 ANQGSEA.

J is TRBJ1-1 and V is TRBV30, with D unclear. V lost 0 bases and J 3 bases, leaving 5 bases between the germline ends. Germline V gene sequence: CDR1 GTSNPN, CDR2 SVGIG (reference sequence). The CDR3 is 12 amino acids. CDR3 nucleotides: TGTGCCTGGAGTGTACTGGACACTGAAGCTTTCTTT. It encodes CAWSVLDTEAFF. The full variable domain, rest sourced from reference TRBV30 and TRBJ1-1, is SQTIHQWPATLVQPVGSPLSLECTVEGTSNPNLYWYRQAAGRGLQLLFYSVGIGQISSEVPQNLSASRPQDRQFILSSKKLLLSDSGFYLCAWSVLDTEAFFGQGTRLTVV.

The gene calls are TRBV7-2 and TRBJ1-5; a weak D match, TRBD1 (5 bases). CDR3 length: 15 amino acids. Per germline, CDR1 SGHTA and CDR2 FQGNSA. Trimming took off 5 bases at V and 2 bases at J, with 13 bases between the two ends. The CDR3 DNA reads as TGTGCCAGCAGCCCAGACAGTAGGGGCAATCAGCCCCAGCATTTT. Translation: CASSPDSRGNQPQHF.

This chain connects TRBV5-1 to TRBJ2-5; D is possibly TRBD1 (7 bases). Deletions cut 1 base from V and 4 bases from J, with 14 bases between. The CDR3 has 15 residues. The V gene's germline CDR1 is SGHRS and CDR2 YFSETQ. This chain's CDR3 is CASSLIGTAGETQYF. The CDR3, as DNA: TGCGCCAGCAGCTTGATCGGGACAGCGGGAGAGACCCAGTACTTC.

In its sample, this clone was seen a few times. The chain carries TRBV7-9 and TRBJ2-7, with 12 positions matching TRBD2. The CDR3 has 15 residues. Germline V CDR1 and CDR2: SEHNR, FQNEAQ (reference sequence). Trimming cost V 5 bases and J 1 base; bases outside gene matches: 3. This CDR3 reads CASSRLAGVSYEQYF. As DNA, the CDR3 is TGTGCCAGCAGCCGACTAGCGGGAGTGTCCTACGAGCAGTACTTC.

This clone was counted once. The chain is built from TRBV19 and TRBJ2-3, with TRBD1 matching over 9 bases. After removal of 6 bases from V and 4 bases from J, the junction contained 2 bases not matched to a gene. CDR1 is LNHDA and CDR2 is SQIVND in the germline V gene (reference sequence). The CDR3 extends over 13 amino acids. Here the CDR3 DNA reads TGTGCCAGTAGAGGACAGGGGCCAGATACGCAGTATTTT. Amino acids: CASRGQGPDTQYF.

This chain links TRBV6-1 with TRBJ2-7, with a weak D call TRBD1 (5 bases). CDR3 length: 14 amino acids. The V gene lost 3 bases and the J gene lost 4 bases, with 13 bases spanning the gap. Germline CDR1 MNHNS, CDR2 SASEGT. This chain's CDR3 is CASSDAGLRYEQYF. CDR3 sequence (DNA): TGTGCCAGCAGTGATGCAGGGTTACGGTACGAGCAGTACTTC.

The sample holds one count of this clone. V usage is TRBV9 and J usage is TRBJ2-1, with TRBD2 matching over 14 bases. Germline lookup yields CDR1 SGDLS and CDR2 YYNGEE. The CDR3 length is 17 residues. V lost 3 bases and J lost 3; bases outside the gene matches: 5. The CDR3 DNA is TGTGCCAGCAGCGGACTAGCGGGAGGGGGCCTCTACAATGAGCAGTTCTTC. Residues: CASSGLAGGGLYNEQFF.

The table lists this clone with a few counts. Here the CDR3 reads CATSRAFGRDTDTQYF. The CDR3 coding sequence is TGTGCCACCAGCAGAGCATTCGGGAGGGACACAGATACGCAGTATTTT. The chain uses TRBV15 and TRBJ2-3, with 8 bases lining up with TRBD2. CDR3 length: 16 amino acids. V dropped 1 base and J dropped 2; count of bases not matched to a gene: 5. Germline V gives CDR1 LNHNV, CDR2 YYDKDF (reference sequence).

The chain uses TRBV5-6 and TRBJ2-1; D is perhaps TRBD2 (7 bases). V was clipped by 6 bases and J by 0 bases, with 10 bases between them. The CDR3 spans 14 residues. Looked up from germline, CDR1 is SGHDT and CDR2 is YYEEEE. Here the CDR3 DNA reads TGTGCCAGCACGGGGGGCAGCTCCTACAATGAGCAGTTCTTC. Its protein product is CASTGGSSYNEQFF.

The J gene is TRBJ1-2, the V gene TRBV9, with D unresolved. V was cut by 0 bases and J by 10 bases, with 16 bases left in between. This CDR3 has 14 residues. Per the germline V gene, CDR1 is SGDLS and CDR2 is YYNGEE. CDR3 DNA sequence: TGTGCCAGCAGCGTAGGTCCTGGCCGGGATGACTACACCTTC. Translated, it gives CASSVGPGRDDYTF.

The rearrangement uses TRBV18 and TRBJ2-3; 10 bases are a match to TRBD2. V gave up 6 bases and J gave up 0 bases; unmatched junction bases: 6. CDR1 KGHSH and CDR2 LQKENI come from the germline V gene. The length of the CDR3 is 16 residues. The CDR3 DNA reads as TGTGCCAGCTCCCCTGGACTAGCGGCTAGCACAGATACGCAGTATTTT. Protein: CASSPGLAASTDTQYF.

The chain recombines TRBV14 with TRBJ1-1, with D uncertain. CDR3 length: 13 residues. Deletions cut 6 bases from V and 6 bases from J, with 14 bases between. Germline CDR1 is SGHDN and CDR2 is FVKESK. CDR3 protein: CASSPVLGPEAFF. Written as DNA, the CDR3 is TGTGCCAGCAGTCCAGTCCTGGGCCCTGAAGCTTTCTTT.

The chain combines TRBV5-1 with TRBJ1-1, with D unresolved. CDR1 is SGHRS, CDR2 YFSETQ, per germline. This CDR3 contains 13 residues. V was shortened by 2 bases and J by 7 bases, with 12 bases between the two germline ends. The CDR3 DNA sequence: TGCGCCAGCAGCTTAGCCCTAGATATTGAAGCTTTCTTT. Translating it yields CASSLALDIEAFF.

J is TRBJ1-2 and V is TRBV9; D gene uncertain. Trimming took off 0 bases at V and 1 base at J, with 7 bases between the two ends. Germline CDR1 is SGDLS and CDR2 is YYNGEE. The CDR3 covers 14 residues. The CDR3 DNA is TGTGCCAGCAGCGTAGGGGGAGATAACTATGGCTACACCTTC. As protein: CASSVGGDNYGYTF.

The V gene is TRBV19, the J gene TRBJ1-1; a possible D gene is TRBD1 (5 bases). The CDR3 has 11 residues. CDR1 is LNHDA and CDR2 is SQIVND in the germline V gene (reference sequence). V was shortened by 7 bases and J by 8 bases, with 11 bases between the two germline ends. CDR3: CASKGLLEAFF. The CDR3 bases are TGTGCCAGTAAGGGACTCCTCGAAGCTTTCTTT.

The gene calls are TRBV10-3 and TRBJ2-1; tentatively, D is TRBD1 (6 bases). Trimming pared 2 bases from V and 4 bases from J, leaving 9 bases between. The CDR3 covers 14 residues. The germline gives CDR1 ENHRY, CDR2 SYGVKD. Here the CDR3 reads CAISEPGQYNEQFF. The CDR3 DNA follows: TGTGCCATCAGTGAGCCGGGACAATACAATGAGCAGTTCTTC.

The CDR3 spells CASSLVKGAYNEQFF. CDR3 sequence (DNA): TGTGCCAGCAGCTTGGTGAAGGGGGCTTACAATGAGCAGTTCTTC. The chain combines TRBV5-4 with TRBJ2-1; 7 positions agree with TRBD1. CDR3 length: 15 residues. The germline CDR1 and CDR2 sequences are SGHNT and YYREEE (reference sequence). After removal of 0 bases from V and 4 bases from J, the junction contained 4 bases not matched to a gene.

This clone has just one count. J is TRBJ2-7 and V is TRBV5-1; 9 nucleotides align to TRBD1. J gave up 6 bases and V 2 bases, and 9 bases lay outside the gene matches. The CDR3 extends over 15 amino acids. Per the germline V gene, CDR1 is SGHRS and CDR2 is YFSETQ. For the CDR3, the DNA is TGCGCCAGCAGCTTAATCCGGGACAGGGAGGGCGAGCAGTACTTC. Translated: CASSLIRDREGEQYF.